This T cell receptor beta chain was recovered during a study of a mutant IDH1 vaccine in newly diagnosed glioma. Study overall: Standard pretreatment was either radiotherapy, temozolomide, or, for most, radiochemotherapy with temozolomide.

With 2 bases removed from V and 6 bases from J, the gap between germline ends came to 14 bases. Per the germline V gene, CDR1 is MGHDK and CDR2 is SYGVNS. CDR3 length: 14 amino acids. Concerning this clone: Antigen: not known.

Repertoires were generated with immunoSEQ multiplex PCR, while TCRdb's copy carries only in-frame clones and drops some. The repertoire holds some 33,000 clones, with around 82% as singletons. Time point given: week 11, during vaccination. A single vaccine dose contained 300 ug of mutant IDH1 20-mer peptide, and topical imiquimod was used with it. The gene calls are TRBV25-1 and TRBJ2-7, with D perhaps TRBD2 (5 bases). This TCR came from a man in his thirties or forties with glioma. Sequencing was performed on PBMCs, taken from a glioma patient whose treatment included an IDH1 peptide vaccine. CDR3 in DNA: TGTGCCAGCAGTGAAACCCCTGGACTGAGCGAGCAGTACTTC. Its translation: CASSETPGLSEQYF.